This entry lists 29 T cell receptor beta chains sequenced from one sample in a study of cytomegalovirus exposure and HLA in healthy donors. This PCR relied on a set of 60 Vbeta primers and 13 Jbeta primers. The assay was immunoSEQ multiplex PCR, and TCRdb's table has in-frame clones only and misses some. The repertoire holds about 62,000 clones, with roughly 75% as singletons. Sample: PBMCs. Every receptor here comes from a woman in her thirties in good health and CMV-seronegative.

V gene TRBV28 combines with J gene TRBJ2-1, with 9 bases lining up with TRBD1. CDR3 length: 15 amino acids. J lost 8 bases, V lost 1 base, and 6 bases had no gene match. Germline values: CDR1 MDHEN, CDR2 SYDVKM. The CDR3 loop is CASSLYGTGRDEQFF. DNA for the CDR3: TGTGCCAGCAGTTTATATGGGACAGGGCGTGATGAGCAGTTCTTC.

V usage is TRBV28 and J usage is TRBJ1-5; D is possibly TRBD1 (6 bases). Germline V gene sequence: CDR1 MDHEN, CDR2 SYDVKM. The V gene lost 7 bases and the J gene lost 6 bases, with 16 bases spanning the gap. This CDR3 is 14 amino acids long. CDR3 nucleotide sequence: TGTGCCAGCACGCTACAGGGTACCACTCAGCCCCAGCATTTT. This translates into CASTLQGTTQPQHF.

This clone appeared a few times. V gene TRBV2 combines with J gene TRBJ2-3, with 9 bases identical to TRBD2. CDR3 length equals 14 residues. Germline values: CDR1 SNHLY, CDR2 FYNNEI. With 5 bases clipped from V and 3 bases from J, the junction kept 3 bases outside the gene matches. The CDR3 DNA reads TGTGCCAGCAGTTTGACTAGCGGTACAGATACGCAGTATTTT. It specifies CASSLTSGTDTQYF.

The rearrangement uses TRBV6-5 and TRBJ2-3; 12 nucleotides agree with TRBD2. This CDR3 has 15 residues. Germline V lookup: CDR1 MNHEY, CDR2 SVGAGI. The ends lost 10 bases at V and 8 bases at J; junction bases unmatched: 13. CDR3 sequence: CATATTSGSWGTQYF. In DNA, the CDR3 is TGTGCCACCGCCACGACTAGCGGGAGTTGGGGTACGCAGTATTTT.

The chain carries TRBV30 and TRBJ2-7; the D gene is possibly TRBD1 (6 bases). Germline V gene data show CDR1 as GTSNPN and CDR2 as SVGIG (reference sequence). V gave up 4 bases and J gave up 4 bases, with 20 bases separating them. The CDR3 totals 15 residues. This CDR3 is CAWTEPKSRGYEQYF. CDR3 in DNA: TGTGCCTGGACGGAGCCCAAATCCAGGGGATACGAGCAGTACTTC. Filled out from reference TRBV30 and TRBJ2-7, the complete variable domain reads SQTIHQWPATLVQPVGSPLSLECTVEGTSNPNLYWYRQAAGRGLQLLFYSVGIGQISSEVPQNLSASRPQDRQFILSSKKLLLSDSGFYLCAWTEPKSRGYEQYFGPGTRLTVT.

This clone has a single count. The rearrangement joins TRBV4-3 to TRBJ2-1; D is undetermined. The germline gives CDR1 LGHNA, CDR2 YSLEER. The length of the CDR3 is 14 residues. V was trimmed by 0 bases and J by 12 bases, leaving 15 bases between them. The CDR3 sequence is CASSQDLESRRQFF. In DNA form, the CDR3 reads TGCGCCAGCAGCCAAGATCTTGAGAGCCGGAGGCAGTTCTTC.

This chain uses TRBV7-6 with TRBJ2-5, with 7 bases lining up with TRBD2. This CDR3 comprises 16 residues. Losses at the gene ends were 2 bases for V and 5 bases for J; bases not matched to a gene: 11. The germline gives CDR1 SGHVS, CDR2 FNYEAQ. The CDR3 region is CASSLIVWEGEETQYF. The CDR3, as DNA: TGTGCCAGCAGCTTAATCGTGTGGGAGGGAGAGGAGACCCAGTACTTC.

In its sample, this clone was seen a few times. The chain recombines TRBV4-1 with TRBJ2-1, with a possible D match to TRBD2 (7 bases). V was cut by 0 bases and J by 8 bases, with 23 bases left in between. The CDR3 covers 18 residues. The germline gives CDR1 MGHRA, CDR2 YSYEKL. CDR3 amino acids: CASSQESGGAQVVYEQFF. CDR3 DNA sequence: TGCGCCAGCAGCCAAGAAAGTGGGGGGGCGCAGGTCGTCTATGAGCAGTTCTTC.

This chain links TRBV15 with TRBJ2-5; 7 bases fit TRBD1. Losses at the gene ends were 0 bases for V and 4 bases for J; bases not matched to a gene: 14. This CDR3 spans 18 amino acids. Germline V lookup: CDR1 LNHNV, CDR2 YYDKDF (reference sequence). CDR3 amino acids: CATSRDVATGKFGETQYF. The CDR3 bases are TGTGCCACCAGCAGAGACGTCGCGACAGGGAAATTTGGAGAGACCCAGTACTTC.

This clone was seen only a few times. V gene TRBV27 combines with J gene TRBJ1-5; 9 positions agree with TRBD1. The CDR3 has 15 residues. Germline CDR1 reads MNHEY; CDR2 reads SMNVEV (reference sequence). With 5 bases clipped from V and 10 bases from J, the junction kept 12 bases outside the gene matches. DNA of the CDR3: TGTGCCAGCAGTCTCCGACAGGGGGGGGTGGGACCCCAGCATTTT. This codes for CASSLRQGGVGPQHF.

The V and J genes are TRBV7-2 and TRBJ1-3; D may be TRBD1 (5 bases). Trimming stripped 0 bases from V and 4 bases from J, with 13 bases between. Germline values: CDR1 SGHTA, CDR2 FQGNSA. The CDR3 runs to 16 residues. The CDR3 loop reads CASSLALGGGGNTIYF. In nucleotides, the CDR3 is TGTGCCAGCAGCTTAGCCCTTGGGGGGGGAGGAAACACCATATATTTT.

The chain carries TRBV19 and TRBJ1-3, with TRBD1 matching 9 bases. Germline CDR1 and CDR2: LNHDA and SQIVND (reference sequence). This CDR3 is built from 17 residues. The V and J ends lost 3 bases and 2 bases, in that order; junction bases with no gene match: 8. CDR3 in DNA: TGTGCCAGTAGTATTATTGCCGGGACAGGGACTGGAAACACCATATATTTT. Translated, it gives CASSIIAGTGTGNTIYF. The whole variable domain, filled in from reference TRBV19 and TRBJ1-3, reads DGGITQSPKYLFRKEGQNVTLSCEQNLNHDAMYWYRQDPGQGLRLIYYSQIVNDFQKGDIAEGYSVSREKKESFPLTVTSAQKNPTAFYLCASSIIAGTGTGNTIYFGEGSWLTVV.

The rearrangement links TRBV6-4 to TRBJ2-7; 13 bases align to TRBD2. Germline CDR1 MRHNA, CDR2 SNTAGT. The CDR3 totals 14 residues. The V segment lost 4 bases and the J segment 6 bases; nucleotides outside the gene matches: 3. CDR3 nucleotide sequence: TGTGCCAGCAGTGTACTAGCGGGAGGGCCCGAGCAGTACTTC. Protein: CASSVLAGGPEQYF.

The V gene is TRBV2, the J gene TRBJ2-1, with 12 bases aligning to TRBD1. The CDR3 has 16 amino acids. Germline CDR1 reads SNHLY; CDR2 reads FYNNEI. The junction had 11 bases not matched to a gene; V was cut back by 6 bases and J by 8 bases. DNA of the CDR3: TGTGCCAGCAGCGGGGACAGGGGGCTAGCAACCGATGAGCAGTTCTTC. Residues: CASSGDRGLATDEQFF.

The chain combines TRBV2 with TRBJ2-7; D is uncertain. Germline assignment: CDR1 SNHLY and CDR2 FYNNEI. V dropped 7 bases and J dropped 4 bases, with 11 bases sitting between them. The CDR3 has 12 amino acids. CDR3: CASKTTMYEQYV. Here the CDR3 DNA reads TGTGCCAGCAAAACTACCATGTACGAGCAGTACGTC.

This clone was found a few times. This chain links TRBV19 with TRBJ1-1; D gene ambiguous. Trimming shortened V by 3 bases and J by 1 base, and 9 bases separated the two germline ends. The germline V gene has CDR1 LNHDA and CDR2 SQIVND (reference sequence). CDR3 size: 14 residues. The CDR3 sequence: CASSIAGGNTEAFF. CDR3 DNA: TGTGCCAGTAGTATTGCAGGAGGGAACACTGAAGCTTTCTTT.

The chain joins TRBV21-1 to TRBJ2-7; TRBD2 is the table's D call and was not checked against the DNA. TRBV21-1 corresponds to a pseudogene. The CDR3 consists of 16 residues. CDR3 coding DNA: TGTGCCAGCAGCAAAATAGGCAGCGGCTCAACCTACGAGCAGTACGTC. It translates to CASSKIGSGSTYEQYV.

The chain carries TRBV11-3 and TRBJ2-7; 9 bases are a match to TRBD1. Germline lookup yields CDR1 SGHNT and CDR2 YENEEA. J lost 6 bases, V lost 2 bases, and 8 bases had no gene match. CDR3 length equals 15 residues. This CDR3 reads CASSLSPGTGSEQYF. CDR3 in DNA: TGTGCCAGCAGCTTAAGCCCCGGGACAGGGAGCGAGCAGTACTTC.

Notes on this clone: Other DNA sequences of this sample code for an identical CDR3. J is TRBJ2-5 and V is TRBV9; the match to TRBD2 covers 12 bases. The CDR3 length is 16 residues. V was pared by 3 bases and J by 4 bases, with 7 bases of the junction left unmatched. Per the germline V gene, CDR1 is SGDLS and CDR2 is YYNGEE. The chain's CDR3 is CASSAGLAGSIETQYF. CDR3 DNA: TGTGCCAGCAGCGCCGGACTAGCGGGATCAATAGAGACCCAGTACTTC.

J is TRBJ2-3 and V is TRBV14, with 9 nucleotides matching TRBD1. The CDR3 covers 15 residues. Germline V gene data show CDR1 as SGHDN and CDR2 as FVKESK. Losses at the gene ends were 5 bases for V and 0 bases for J; bases not matched to a gene: 3. CDR3 in DNA: TGTGCCAGCAGCGTTGACAGGGGGAGCACAGATACGCAGTATTTT. Its protein product is CASSVDRGSTDTQYF.

The chain combines TRBV25-1 with TRBJ2-3; 7 positions match TRBD2. The V segment lost 7 bases and the J segment 1 base; nucleotides outside the gene matches: 5. The CDR3 consists of 14 residues. Germline CDR1 reads MGHDK; CDR2 reads SYGVNS. CDR3 nucleotides: TGTGCCAGCAACCTAGCGGCGGGCACAGATACGCAGTATTTT. Protein product: CASNLAAGTDTQYF.

The V and J genes are TRBV7-7 and TRBJ2-7; TRBD2 aligns across 9 bases. This CDR3 is 13 amino acids long. Germline lookup yields CDR1 SSHAT and CDR2 FNYEAQ (reference sequence). V dropped 2 bases and J dropped 6; count of bases not matched to a gene: 2. The CDR3 sequence: CASSLTTSGEQYF. CDR3 sequence (DNA): TGTGCCAGCAGCTTAACGACTAGCGGCGAGCAGTACTTC.

This chain links TRBV27 with TRBJ2-2; D unresolved. V gave up 0 bases and J gave up 8 bases, with 7 bases separating them. CDR1 is MNHEY, CDR2 SMNVEV, per germline (reference sequence). The CDR3 extends over 13 amino acids. The CDR3 here is CASSLSVRGELFF. The CDR3 DNA follows: TGTGCCAGCAGTTTATCCGTTCGGGGGGAGCTGTTTTTT.

The table lists this clone with a few counts. The chain uses TRBV6-4 and TRBJ2-3; D is possibly TRBD1 (6 bases). Deletions cut 5 bases from V and 5 bases from J, with 17 bases between. CDR1 and CDR2 (germline): MRHNA, SNTAGT. CDR3 length: 15 amino acids. Here the CDR3 reads CASSPGESDRDTQYF. The CDR3 DNA sequence: TGTGCCAGCAGTCCAGGGGAATCGGATCGAGATACGCAGTATTTT.

V and J are TRBV2 and TRBJ1-1; no clear D. Germline V gives CDR1 SNHLY, CDR2 FYNNEI. V dropped 2 bases and J dropped 0 bases, with 7 bases sitting between them. This CDR3 region has 14 residues. This CDR3 is CASSERSMNTEAFF. The CDR3 DNA follows: TGTGCCAGCAGTGAACGGTCCATGAACACTGAAGCTTTCTTT.

The chain is built from TRBV4-1 and TRBJ2-3, with TRBD2 matching 13 bases. V dropped 0 bases and J dropped 4; count of bases not matched to a gene: 1. This CDR3 has 16 residues. The germline V gene has CDR1 MGHRA and CDR2 YSYEKL. The CDR3 protein is CASSQEGLAGADTQYF. In nucleotides, the CDR3 is TGCGCCAGCAGCCAAGAAGGACTAGCGGGGGCAGATACGCAGTATTTT.

J is TRBJ2-1 and V is TRBV6-1; TRBD2 aligns across 9 bases. V lost 5 bases to trimming and J lost 4 bases; unmatched junction nucleotides: 3. Germline V gene lookup returns CDR1 MNHNS and CDR2 SASEGT. CDR3 length equals 14 residues. CDR3 sequence reads: CASSSTSGYNEQFF. The CDR3 DNA sequence: TGTGCCAGCAGTTCGACTAGCGGATACAATGAGCAGTTCTTC.

This clone showed up just a few times. Other nucleotide sequences from this sample produce the same CDR3. This rearrangement joins TRBV27 to TRBJ2-1; 7 nucleotides agree with TRBD2. Unmatched junction bases numbered 4, after V lost 2 bases and J lost 3 bases. The germline CDR1 and CDR2 sequences are MNHEY and SMNVEV (reference sequence). The CDR3 is made up of 15 amino acids. CDR3 sequence: CASSLRLADYNEQFF. CDR3 bases: TGTGCCAGCAGTTTACGTCTAGCGGACTACAATGAGCAGTTCTTC.

The CDR3, as DNA: TGTGCCAGCAGCCTTTTACTGGACACCGGGGAGCTGTTTTTT. It encodes CASSLLLDTGELFF. The chain couples TRBV6-5 to TRBJ2-2; D is undetermined. V lost 6 bases, J lost 3 bases, and 11 bases lay in between. The CDR3 has 14 amino acids. The germline CDR1 and CDR2 sequences are MNHEY and SVGAGI.